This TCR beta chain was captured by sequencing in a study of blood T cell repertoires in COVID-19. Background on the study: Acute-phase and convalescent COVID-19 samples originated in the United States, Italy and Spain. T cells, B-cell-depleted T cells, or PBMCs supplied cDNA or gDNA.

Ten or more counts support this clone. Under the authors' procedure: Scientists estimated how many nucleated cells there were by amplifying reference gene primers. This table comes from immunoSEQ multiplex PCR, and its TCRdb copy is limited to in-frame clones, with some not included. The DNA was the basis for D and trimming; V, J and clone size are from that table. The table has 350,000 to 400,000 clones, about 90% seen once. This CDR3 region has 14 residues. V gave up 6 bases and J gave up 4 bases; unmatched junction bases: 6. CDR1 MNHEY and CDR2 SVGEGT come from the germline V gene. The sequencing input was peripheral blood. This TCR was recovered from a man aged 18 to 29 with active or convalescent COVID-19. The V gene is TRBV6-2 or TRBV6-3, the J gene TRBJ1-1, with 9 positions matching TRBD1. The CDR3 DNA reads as TGTGCCAGCAGCCGGACAGGGGACTCCACTGAAGCTTTCTTT. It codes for CASSRTGDSTEAFF.